A selection of T cell receptor beta chains follows, all from one sample in a study of blood T cell repertoires in COVID-19. Repertoires were generated with immunoSEQ multiplex PCR, while TCRdb's copy carries only in-frame clones and drops some. The table has 70,000 to 95,000 clones, approximately 88% seen once. The material sequenced was peripheral blood. These receptors originate from a man aged 50-59 years with active COVID-19. The conserved cysteine and the conserved F or W are not part of the CDR3 here. Clone size is stated in some rows and not others, as once, few, many or a class when expanded.

TRBJ2-7	-	TRBV6-5	ASSYTNRQLEQY
TRBJ1-1	-	TRBV5-1	ASSLAAGNTEAF
TRBJ2-2	-	TRBV5-1	ASSRASENTGELF
TRBJ1-1	-	TRBV9	ASSEPSAGRWSTEAF
TRBJ2-3	-	TRBV19	ASSNRGASIDTQY
TRBJ1-4	-	TRBV5-6	ASTPGGSGEKLF
TRBJ2-5	-	TRBV23-1	ASSPLFGTGKSYQETQY
TRBJ1-4	-	TRBV2	ASSVGRVVEKLF
TRBJ2-7	-	TRBV19	ASSIAAGSSYEQY
TRBJ2-7	-	TRBV5-8	ASSFLGTGAYEQY
TRBJ1-2	-	TRBV3-1/TRBV3-2	ASSQAGGDYGYT
TRBJ1-1	-	TRBV28	ASSHSAEGTEAF
TRBJ2-1	-	TRBV7-3	ASSSDRGHNEQF
TRBJ1-1	-	TRBV24-1	ATSDPLGGAEAF
TRBJ1-2	once	TRBV3-1/TRBV3-2	ASSSGTINYGYT
TRBJ2-7	-	TRBV19	ASSPLPRAEQY
TRBJ2-3	-	TRBV6-5	ASSYVSTTDTQY
TRBJ1-2	once	TRBV18	ASSPPGTGVNYGYT
TRBJ2-3	-	TRBV24-1	ATSDVAGGAVPPDTQY
TRBJ1-3	-	TRBV27	ASSQSNRGRGNTIY
TRBJ1-2	few	TRBV12-3/TRBV12-4	ASRVQGDYGYT
TRBJ2-2	once	TRBV4-3	ASSQERRSLANTGELF
TRBJ2-6	-	TRBV7-9	ASSLASGSTGANVLT
TRBJ1-1	-	TRBV5-1	ASRSQGASYEAF
TRBJ2-7	-	TRBV6-5	AAQGDNSYEQY
TRBJ1-2	-	TRBV6-5	ATQGVGGYT
TRBJ2-7	-	TRBV18	ASSPLGAASYEQY
TRBJ1-1	-	TRBV30	AWRGTGFGTEAF
TRBJ1-4	-	TRBV18	ASSPGRINLFTNEKLF
TRBJ2-1	-	TRBV30	AWTRGGSYNEQF
TRBJ2-3	-	TRBV9	ASSPWIAGGTDTQY
TRBJ2-5	few	TRBV19	ASSVAGGRETQY
TRBJ2-1	-	TRBV7-9	ASSLAAGDEQF
TRBJ2-7	-	TRBV7-2	ASSPAGRGRGEQY
TRBJ2-2	-	TRBV11-2	ASSYTNTGELF
TRBJ2-5	-	TRBV12-3/TRBV12-4	ASTGTAQETQY
TRBJ2-1	-	TRBV29-1	SVELLLAGGPYNEQF
TRBJ1-4	-	TRBV5-1	ASSLDNTEEKLF
TRBJ1-2	-	TRBV6-2/TRBV6-3	ASSSLNRGIYGYT
TRBJ1-3	-	TRBV5-4	ASSSRPEGAFVTIY
TRBJ2-2	-	TRBV11-3	ASSLGHIANTGELF
TRBJ2-7	-	TRBV7-2	ASSPQGPYEQY
TRBJ2-3	-	TRBV9	ASSVSTPGISSTDTQY
TRBJ1-2	-	TRBV30	AWGEDGLNYGYT
TRBJ2-3	-	TRBV7-6	ASSRQPGARQDTQY
TRBJ1-5	-	TRBV6-2/TRBV6-3	ASSRDSVYNQPQH